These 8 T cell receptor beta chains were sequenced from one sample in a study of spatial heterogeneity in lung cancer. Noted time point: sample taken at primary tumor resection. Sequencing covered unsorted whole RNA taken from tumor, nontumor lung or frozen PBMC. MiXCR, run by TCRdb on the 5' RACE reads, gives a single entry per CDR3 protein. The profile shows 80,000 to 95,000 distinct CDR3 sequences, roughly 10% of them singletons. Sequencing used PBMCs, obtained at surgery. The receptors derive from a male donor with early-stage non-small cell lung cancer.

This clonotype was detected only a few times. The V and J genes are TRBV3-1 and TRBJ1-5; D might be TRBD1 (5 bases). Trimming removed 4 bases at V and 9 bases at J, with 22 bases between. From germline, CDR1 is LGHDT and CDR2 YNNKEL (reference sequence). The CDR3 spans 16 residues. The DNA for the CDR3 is TGTGCCAGCAGCCCTGGGGCAGGTCCCCCCCCGCGGCCCCAGCATTTT. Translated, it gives CASSPGAGPPPRPQHF.

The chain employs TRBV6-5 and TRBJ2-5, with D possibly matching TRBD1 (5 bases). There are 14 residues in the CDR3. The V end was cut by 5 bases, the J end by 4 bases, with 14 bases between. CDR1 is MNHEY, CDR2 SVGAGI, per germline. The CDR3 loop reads CASSPGNLGETQYF. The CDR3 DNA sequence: TGTGCCAGCAGTCCAGGGAACTTGGGAGAGACCCAGTACTTC.

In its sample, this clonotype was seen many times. CDR3 sequence (DNA): TGTGCCAGTAGTATAGATCGGACAGGGGAACAGCCCCAGCATTTT. Its translation is CASSIDRTGEQPQHF. The chain joins TRBV19 to TRBJ1-5, with 9 bases that match TRBD1. Germline values: CDR1 LNHDA, CDR2 SQIVND (reference sequence). The CDR3 has 15 residues. Trimming cost V 0 bases and J 7 bases; bases outside gene matches: 4.

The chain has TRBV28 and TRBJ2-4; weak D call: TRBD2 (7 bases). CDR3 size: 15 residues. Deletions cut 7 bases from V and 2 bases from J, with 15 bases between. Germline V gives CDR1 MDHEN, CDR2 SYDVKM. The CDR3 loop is CASNPGGLTKNIQYF. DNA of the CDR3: TGTGCCAGCAATCCCGGGGGGCTGACCAAAAACATTCAGTACTTC.

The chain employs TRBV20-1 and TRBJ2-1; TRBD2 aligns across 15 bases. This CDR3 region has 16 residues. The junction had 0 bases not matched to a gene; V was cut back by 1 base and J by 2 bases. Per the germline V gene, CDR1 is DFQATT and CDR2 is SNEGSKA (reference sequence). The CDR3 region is CSARGTSGRAYNEQFF. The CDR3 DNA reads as TGCAGTGCTAGAGGGACTAGCGGGAGGGCCTACAATGAGCAGTTCTTC.

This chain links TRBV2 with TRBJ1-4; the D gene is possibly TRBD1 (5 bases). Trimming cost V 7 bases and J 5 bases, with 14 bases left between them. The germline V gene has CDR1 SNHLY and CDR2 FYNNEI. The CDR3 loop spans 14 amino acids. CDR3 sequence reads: CASTLTGGNEKLFF. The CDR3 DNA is TGTGCCAGCACCCTGACCGGGGGAAATGAAAAACTGTTTTTT.

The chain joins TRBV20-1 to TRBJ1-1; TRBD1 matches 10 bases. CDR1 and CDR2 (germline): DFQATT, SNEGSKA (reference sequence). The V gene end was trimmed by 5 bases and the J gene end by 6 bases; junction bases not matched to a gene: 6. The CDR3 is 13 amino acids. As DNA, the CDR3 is TGCAGTGCTCCCGGGACAGGGGTCGCTGAAGCTTTCTTT. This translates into CSAPGTGVAEAFF.

The CDR3 protein is CASSEEGQGADTQYF. The CDR3 nucleotides are TGTGCCAGCAGTGAAGAAGGCCAGGGGGCAGATACGCAGTATTTT. V is TRBV2 and J is TRBJ2-3; 7 bases agree with TRBD1. CDR3 length: 15 residues. Germline assignment: CDR1 SNHLY and CDR2 FYNNEI. V lost 1 base and J lost 4; bases outside the gene matches: 5.